These 3 T cell receptor beta chains share one sample of origin, sequenced in a study of cytotoxic CD8 clonotypes in ibrutinib-treated CLL. Generated by immunoSEQ multiplex PCR, the TCRdb table keeps only in-frame clones and is missing some. The table includes roughly 56,000 clones, approximately 71% detected once. Sample: PBMCs, taken after 12 months of ibrutinib treatment. These receptors were collected from a human donor with chronic lymphocytic leukemia.

This sequence joins TRBV6-1 and TRBJ2-7; D may be TRBD1 (5 bases). Per germline, CDR1 MNHNS and CDR2 SASEGT. This CDR3 has 12 amino acids. V was pared by 7 bases and J by 5 bases, with 12 bases between. Written as DNA, the CDR3 is TGTGCCAGCATACAGGCAGCCCACGAGCAGTACTTC. Translating it yields CASIQAAHEQYF.

J is TRBJ1-4 and V is TRBV7-9; maybe TRBD1 (5 bases). The V gene's germline CDR1 is SEHNR and CDR2 FQNEAQ (reference sequence). Trimming took off 5 bases at V and 0 bases at J, with 7 bases between the two ends. The CDR3 totals 14 residues. CDR3 sequence: CASSATATNEKLFF. The CDR3 bases are TGTGCCAGCAGCGCGACAGCAACTAATGAAAAACTGTTTTTT.

The V gene is TRBV11-2, the J gene TRBJ2-7; D ambiguous. Trimming took off 0 bases at V and 6 bases at J, with 6 bases between the two ends. The CDR3 spans 12 residues. Germline V gene data show CDR1 as SGHAT and CDR2 as FQNNGV. CDR3 sequence (DNA): TGTGCCAGCAGCTTAGAGTGGCGCGAGCAGTACTTC. Translation: CASSLEWREQYF.